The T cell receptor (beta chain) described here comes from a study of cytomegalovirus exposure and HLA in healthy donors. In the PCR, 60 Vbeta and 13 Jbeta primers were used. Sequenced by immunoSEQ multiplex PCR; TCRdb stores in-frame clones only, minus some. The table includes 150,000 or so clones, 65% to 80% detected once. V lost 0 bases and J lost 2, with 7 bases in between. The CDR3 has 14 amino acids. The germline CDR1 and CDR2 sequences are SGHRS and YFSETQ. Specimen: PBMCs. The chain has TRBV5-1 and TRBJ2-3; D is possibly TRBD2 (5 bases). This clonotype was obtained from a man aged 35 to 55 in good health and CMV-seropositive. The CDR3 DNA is TGCGCCAGCAGCTTGGGAGGGAACACAGATACGCAGTATTTT. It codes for CASSLGGNTDTQYF.